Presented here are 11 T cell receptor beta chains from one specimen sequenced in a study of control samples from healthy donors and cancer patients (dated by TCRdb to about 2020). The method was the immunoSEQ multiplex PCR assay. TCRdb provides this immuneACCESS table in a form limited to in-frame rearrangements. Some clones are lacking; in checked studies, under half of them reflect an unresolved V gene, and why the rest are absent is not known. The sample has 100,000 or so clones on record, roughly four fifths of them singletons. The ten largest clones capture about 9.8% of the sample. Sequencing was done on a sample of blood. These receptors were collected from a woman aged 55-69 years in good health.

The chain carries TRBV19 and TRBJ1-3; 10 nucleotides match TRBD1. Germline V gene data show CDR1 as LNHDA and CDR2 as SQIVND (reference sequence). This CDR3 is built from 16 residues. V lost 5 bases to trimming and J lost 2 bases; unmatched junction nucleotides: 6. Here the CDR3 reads CASSETGGVTGNTIYF. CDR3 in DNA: TGTGCCAGTAGTGAGACAGGGGGCGTCACTGGAAACACCATATATTTT.

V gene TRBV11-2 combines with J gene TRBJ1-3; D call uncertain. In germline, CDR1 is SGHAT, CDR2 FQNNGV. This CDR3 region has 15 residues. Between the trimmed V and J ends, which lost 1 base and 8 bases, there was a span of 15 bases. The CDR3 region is CASSLGLAEGDTIYF. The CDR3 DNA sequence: TGTGCCAGCAGCTTAGGGCTCGCAGAAGGTGACACCATATATTTT.

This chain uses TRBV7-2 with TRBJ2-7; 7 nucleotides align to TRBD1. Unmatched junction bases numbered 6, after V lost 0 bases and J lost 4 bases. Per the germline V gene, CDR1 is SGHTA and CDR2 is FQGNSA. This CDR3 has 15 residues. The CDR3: CASSLATGVQYEQYF. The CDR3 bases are TGTGCCAGCAGCTTAGCAACAGGGGTGCAATACGAGCAGTACTTC.

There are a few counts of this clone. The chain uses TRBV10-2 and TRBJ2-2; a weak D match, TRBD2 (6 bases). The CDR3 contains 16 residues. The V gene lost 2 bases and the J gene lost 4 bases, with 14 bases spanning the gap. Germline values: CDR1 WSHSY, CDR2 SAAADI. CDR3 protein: CASSEPLRGGTGELFF. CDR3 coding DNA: TGCGCCAGCAGTGAGCCACTGCGGGGCGGCACCGGGGAGCTGTTTTTT.

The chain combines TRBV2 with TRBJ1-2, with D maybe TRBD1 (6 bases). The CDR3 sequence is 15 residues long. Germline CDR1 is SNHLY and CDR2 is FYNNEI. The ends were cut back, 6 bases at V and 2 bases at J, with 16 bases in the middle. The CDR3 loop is CASRQEQGPNYGYTF. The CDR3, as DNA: TGTGCCAGCAGACAGGAACAGGGTCCGAACTATGGCTACACCTTC.

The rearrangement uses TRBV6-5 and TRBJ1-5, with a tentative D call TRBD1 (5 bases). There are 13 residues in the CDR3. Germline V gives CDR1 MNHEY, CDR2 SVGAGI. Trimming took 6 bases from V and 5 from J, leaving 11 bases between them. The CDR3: CASRLGVYQPQHF. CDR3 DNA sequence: TGTGCCAGCAGGCTAGGGGTTTATCAGCCCCAGCATTTT.

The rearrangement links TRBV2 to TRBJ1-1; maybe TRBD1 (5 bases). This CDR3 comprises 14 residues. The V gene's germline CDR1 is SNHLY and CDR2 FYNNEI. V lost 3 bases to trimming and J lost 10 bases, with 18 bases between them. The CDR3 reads CASSEGEGWKRAFF. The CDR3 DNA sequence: TGTGCCAGCAGTGAGGGTGAGGGGTGGAAGCGAGCTTTCTTT.

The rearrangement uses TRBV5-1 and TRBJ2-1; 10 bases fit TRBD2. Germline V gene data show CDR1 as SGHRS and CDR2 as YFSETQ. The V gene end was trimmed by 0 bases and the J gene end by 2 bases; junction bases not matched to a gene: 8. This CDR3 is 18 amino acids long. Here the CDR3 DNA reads TGCGCCAGCAGCTTGGAATTGGGACTAGCGTCCCCCTACAATGAGCAGTTCTTC. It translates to CASSLELGLASPYNEQFF.

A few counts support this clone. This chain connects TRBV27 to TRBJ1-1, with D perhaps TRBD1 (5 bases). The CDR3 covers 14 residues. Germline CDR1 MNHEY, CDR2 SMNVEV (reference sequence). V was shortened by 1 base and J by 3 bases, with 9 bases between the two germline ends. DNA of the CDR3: TGTGCCAGCAGTTTATTCGGGGGGGACACTGAAGCTTTCTTT. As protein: CASSLFGGDTEAFF.

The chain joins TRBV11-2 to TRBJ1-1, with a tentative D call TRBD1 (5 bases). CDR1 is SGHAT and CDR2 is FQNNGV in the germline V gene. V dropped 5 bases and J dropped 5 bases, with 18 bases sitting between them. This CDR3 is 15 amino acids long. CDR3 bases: TGTGCCAGCAGCCTATATGTGGGGGGAGGGACTGAAGCTTTCTTT. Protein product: CASSLYVGGGTEAFF.

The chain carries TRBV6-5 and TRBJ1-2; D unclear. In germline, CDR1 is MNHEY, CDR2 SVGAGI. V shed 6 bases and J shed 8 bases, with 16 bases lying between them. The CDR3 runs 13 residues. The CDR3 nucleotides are TGTGCCAGCAGCTCCCAGAACCTGGGAGGCTACACCTTC. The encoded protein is CASSSQNLGGYTF.